This T cell receptor beta chain emerged from a study of blood T cell repertoires in COVID-19. Study background: Samples taken during acute and convalescent COVID-19 were collected in the United States, Italy and Spain. In each case, the material was cDNA or gDNA derived from T cells, B-cell-depleted T cells, or PBMCs.

The authors' processing: For nucleated cells, counts were estimated from reference gene primer amplification. The protocol was immunoSEQ multiplex PCR, while the TCRdb copy is restricted to in-frame clones and leaves out a portion. V and J calls and clone size are as listed in that table; D and trimming were resolved from the DNA. The repertoire has 65,000 to 85,000 clones, about four fifths of them found once; the top ten carry approximately 5.3%. Germline V gene data show CDR1 as MGHDK and CDR2 as SYGVNS. Trimming cost V 6 bases and J 6 bases, with 19 bases left between them. The CDR3 has 15 residues.

The rearrangement uses TRBV25-1 and TRBJ2-3; tentatively, D is TRBD1 (6 bases). The specimen was peripheral blood. This receptor was identified in a man between 50 and 59 years old with active COVID-19. The CDR3 reads CASSPPTGLSDTQYF. Written as DNA, the CDR3 is TGTGCCAGCAGCCCCCCAACAGGGCTGTCGGATACGCAGTATTTT.